This T cell receptor (beta chain) is drawn from a study of Ad26.COV2.S vaccination and SARS-CoV-2 variants. Looking at the study overall: By the intramuscular route, Ad26.COV2.S was given once, or twice 56 days apart.

TCRdb keeps only in-frame clones here, not all; method: immunoSEQ multiplex PCR. Of 350,000 to 550,000 clones in the sample, roughly 87% were seen once. General study results and limits: Recipients of either vaccine or placebo displayed similar breadth of non-spike TCRs. Reportedly, after vaccination the spike-specific CD8+ and CD4+ T cell responses displayed substantial breadth.

The CDR3 runs 13 residues. V dropped 1 base and J dropped 4 bases, with 7 bases sitting between them. The treatment: 15 to 20 received Ad26.COV2.S at low or high dose, single or two shots; a few received placebo; per-sample allocation not given. At day 63 after the first vaccine or placebo injection, samples were drawn. An adult of 18-55 years in Boston served as donor. Regarding this clone: Its antigen remains unknown.

The rearrangement uses TRBV12-3 or TRBV12-4 and TRBJ1-1; D possibly corresponds to TRBD1 (6 bases). Sequenced material: peripheral blood, taken in a trial of Ad26.COV2.S vaccine versus placebo. This sequence was found in a person aged 18-60 years who received the Ad26.COV2.S COVID-19 vaccine or a placebo. CDR3 in DNA: TGTGCCAGCAGTTTAGTCAGGGGCACTGAAGCTTTCTTT. Protein sequence: CASSLVRGTEAFF.